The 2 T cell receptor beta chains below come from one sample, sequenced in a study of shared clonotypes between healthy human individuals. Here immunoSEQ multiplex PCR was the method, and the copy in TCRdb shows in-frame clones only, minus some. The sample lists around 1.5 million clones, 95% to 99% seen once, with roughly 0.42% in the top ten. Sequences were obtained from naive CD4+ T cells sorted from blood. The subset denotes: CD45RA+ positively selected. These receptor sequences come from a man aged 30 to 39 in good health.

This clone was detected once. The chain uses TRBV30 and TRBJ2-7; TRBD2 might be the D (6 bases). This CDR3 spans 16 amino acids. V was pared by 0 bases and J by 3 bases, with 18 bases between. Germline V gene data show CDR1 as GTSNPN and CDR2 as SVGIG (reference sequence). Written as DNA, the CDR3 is TGTGCCTGGAGTGTAAGTGGTGTGGGGAGGCGCTACGAGCAGTACTTC. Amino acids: CAWSVSGVGRRYEQYF.

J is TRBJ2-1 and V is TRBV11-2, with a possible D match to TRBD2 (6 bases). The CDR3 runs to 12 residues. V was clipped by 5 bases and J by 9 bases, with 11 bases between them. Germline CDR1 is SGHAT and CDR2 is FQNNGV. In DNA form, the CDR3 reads TGTGCCAGCAGCCCGGTGGGGGGTGAGCAGTTCTTC. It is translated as CASSPVGGEQFF. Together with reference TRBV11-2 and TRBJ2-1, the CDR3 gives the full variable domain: EAGVAQSPRYKIIEKRQSVAFWCNPISGHATLYWYQQILGQGPKLLIQFQNNGVVDDSQLPKDRFSAERLKGVDSTLKIQPAKLEDSAVYLCASSPVGGEQFFGPGTRLTVL.